This paragraph reports one T cell receptor (beta chain). Its cognate antigen is unknown. V was clipped by 3 bases and J by 2 bases, with 14 bases between them. The CDR3 runs to 15 residues. Germline CDR1 reads LNHDA; CDR2 reads SQIVND (reference sequence). This sample is drawn from a study of cytomegalovirus exposure and HLA in healthy donors. PCR used 60 Vbeta primers and 13 Jbeta primers. The repertoire was sequenced with immunoSEQ multiplex PCR; TCRdb's copy has only in-frame clones and lacks some. Altogether some 57,000 clones are present, roughly nine tenths being singletons, with the ten largest covering about 1.4%. Study outcomes and limitations: A prior analysis recorded that most TCR beta V segments were productive about 90% or about 30% of the time. CMV serostatus alone was available as immune exposure information. Researchers reported in a later analysis that a missense DCLRE1C variant was tied to TCR beta V- and J-gene trimming. Being indistinguishable, some V segments were excluded, TRBV6-2 and TRBV6-3 among them.

The sequence was collected from a man aged 25 to 40 in good health and CMV-seropositive. The chain combines TRBV19 with TRBJ2-7; possibly TRBD1 for D (5 bases). Specimen: PBMCs. The CDR3 nucleotides are TGTGCCAGTAGTATGGGTCAGGGATCAACCTACGAGCAGTACTTC. Translated: CASSMGQGSTYEQYF.